The next 18 T cell receptor beta chains were all read from a single sample in a study of immune heterogeneity within non-small cell lung tumors. Genomic DNA from bulk tumor acted as the template, and 450 to 700 ng was loaded per sample. Several biopsies per primary tumor, spaced far apart, were taken during surgery. Undergoing curative surgery were patients whose non-small cell lung cancer was untreated and newly diagnosed. TCR beta CDR3 was amplified by multiplex PCR, first round approximately 9 cycles, 32 V and 13 J primers. Each CDR3 protein gets one entry after TCRdb re-called the multiplex PCR reads with MiXCR. Of some 9,900 distinct CDR3 sequences in the sample, more than 20% were seen once. Material for sequencing was lung tumor tissue. All receptors derive from a woman aged 50 to 60 with non-small cell lung cancer.

Relative to its sample, this clonotype is medium-sized. J is TRBJ2-2 and V is TRBV19, with TRBD1 as a possible D gene (6 bases). Germline assignment: CDR1 LNHDA and CDR2 SQIVND (reference sequence). There are 13 residues in the CDR3. V shed 8 bases and J shed 1 base, with 8 bases lying between them. CDR3 sequence reads: CASPDRNTGELFF. CDR3 coding DNA: TGTGCCAGTCCGGACAGGAACACCGGGGAGCTGTTTTTT.

This clonotype was seen many times. The rearrangement uses TRBV7-8 and TRBJ2-3; 11 bases fit TRBD2. The CDR3 consists of 14 residues. The V gene's germline CDR1 is SGHVS and CDR2 FQNEAQ. Trimming removed 8 bases from V and 3 bases from J; junction bases left unmatched: 4. Written as DNA, the CDR3 is TGTGCCAGCCAACGGACTAGCGGGACAGATACGCAGTATTTT. Its protein product is CASQRTSGTDTQYF.

This clonotype was counted at least ten times. The gene calls are TRBV6-1 and TRBJ1-4; D perhaps matches TRBD1 (5 bases). V was pared by 5 bases and J by 6 bases, with 10 bases between. The CDR3 contains 13 residues. CDR1 MNHNS and CDR2 SASEGT come from the germline V gene. The CDR3 here is CASSSIGDEKLFF. DNA of the CDR3: TGTGCCAGCAGTTCTATAGGGGATGAAAAACTGTTTTTT.

The chain joins TRBV20-1 to TRBJ2-7, with D unclear. Germline V gene lookup returns CDR1 DFQATT and CDR2 SNEGSKA (reference sequence). This CDR3 has 16 amino acids. Deletions cut 2 bases from V and 2 bases from J, with 19 bases between. CDR3 amino acids: CSARSFGLESTYEQYF. The CDR3 DNA sequence: TGCAGTGCTAGAAGTTTTGGGCTAGAAAGCACCTACGAGCAGTACTTC.

This clonotype has more than one count but fewer than ten. V is TRBV7-8 and J is TRBJ1-2, with D tentatively TRBD1 (6 bases). Trimming took 1 base from V and 3 from J, leaving 6 bases between them. The CDR3 is made up of 13 amino acids. The germline gives CDR1 SGHVS, CDR2 FQNEAQ. The CDR3 region has the DNA TGTGCCAGCAGCTTAGGACAGGACTATGGCTACACCTTC. Its protein product is CASSLGQDYGYTF.

By sample fraction, this clonotype is medium-sized. J is TRBJ2-7 and V is TRBV30; 11 positions agree with TRBD2. Germline V gives CDR1 GTSNPN, CDR2 SVGIG (reference sequence). This CDR3 has 15 residues. With 2 bases clipped from V and 0 bases from J, the junction kept 3 bases outside the gene matches. CDR3 nucleotides: TGTGCCTGGAGTCCACTAGCGGGGGTCTCCTACGAGCAGTACTTC. Amino acids: CAWSPLAGVSYEQYF.

This clonotype was seen many times. The CDR3 here is CATHREGNYGYTF. The CDR3 DNA reads TGTGCCACCCACAGGGAAGGGAACTATGGCTACACCTTC. V is TRBV5-6 and J is TRBJ1-2; D might be TRBD1 (6 bases). Germline V gene lookup returns CDR1 SGHDT and CDR2 YYEEEE. V was cut by 9 bases and J by 2 bases, with 14 bases left in between. This CDR3 region has 13 residues.

This clonotype was seen repeatedly, ten times or more. This chain uses TRBV15 with TRBJ1-5; D might be TRBD1 (5 bases). Germline CDR1 LNHNV, CDR2 YYDKDF (reference sequence). The CDR3 is 16 amino acids. The V end lost 0 bases, the J end lost 5 bases, and 14 bases lay between the germline ends. The CDR3 DNA sequence: TGTGCCACCAGCAGAGATGCTGACAGAGCATATCAGCCCCAGCATTTT. Amino acids: CATSRDADRAYQPQHF.

This clonotype ranks as medium-sized. This rearrangement joins TRBV19 to TRBJ1-2, with TRBD1 as a possible D gene (5 bases). Trimming pared 7 bases from V and 0 bases from J, leaving 15 bases between. This CDR3 region has 15 residues. Per the germline V gene, CDR1 is LNHDA and CDR2 is SQIVND (reference sequence). The CDR3 is CASNQRDSSNYGYTF. Here the CDR3 DNA reads TGTGCCAGTAATCAGAGAGACAGTTCTAACTATGGCTACACCTTC.

Relative to its sample, this clonotype is medium-sized. This rearrangement joins TRBV18 to TRBJ1-2, with TRBD1 identical over 7 bases. Unmatched junction bases numbered 7, after V lost 5 bases and J lost 1 base. The CDR3 has 15 amino acids. Germline loops: CDR1 KGHSH, CDR2 LQKENI. The CDR3 DNA reads TGTGCCAGCTCAAACGTCCGACAGGGTAACTATGGCTACACCTTC. Translation: CASSNVRQGNYGYTF.

J is TRBJ1-1 and V is TRBV2; 7 positions match TRBD1. CDR3 length: 14 amino acids. Germline trimming cut 4 bases from V and 5 bases from J; bases unmatched to any gene: 7. Germline loops: CDR1 SNHLY, CDR2 FYNNEI. This CDR3 reads CASSVQGVGTEAFF. The CDR3 region has the DNA TGTGCCAGCAGTGTCCAGGGGGTAGGGACTGAAGCTTTCTTT.

This clonotype was counted many times. The chain has TRBV7-8 and TRBJ1-2, with D unresolved. Germline CDR1 reads SGHVS; CDR2 reads FQNEAQ. The length of the CDR3 is 11 residues. Trimming pared 4 bases from V and 4 bases from J, leaving 4 bases between. For the CDR3, the DNA is TGTGCCAGCAGCTCCGGCTATGGCTACACCTTC. Its protein is CASSSGYGYTF.

The chain joins TRBV2 to TRBJ2-1; 8 bases line up with TRBD2. Looked up from germline, CDR1 is SNHLY and CDR2 is FYNNEI. This CDR3 has 11 residues. With 11 bases clipped from V and 8 bases from J, the junction kept 5 bases outside the gene matches. CDR3 nucleotide sequence: TGTGCCTCCCCGGGGGGGGATGAGCAGTTCTTC. It specifies CASPGGDEQFF. The whole variable domain, filled in from reference TRBV2 and TRBJ2-1, reads EPEVTQTPSHQVTQMGQEVILRCVPISNHLYFYWYRQILGQKVEFLVSFYNNEISEKSEIFDDQFSVERPDGSNFTLKIRSTKLEDSAMYFCASPGGDEQFFGPGTRLTVL.

This clonotype appeared many times. The CDR3 loop is CATSDLGSLGNEQFF. DNA for the CDR3: TGTGCCACCAGTGATTTAGGGTCACTAGGTAATGAGCAGTTCTTC. The chain joins TRBV24-1 to TRBJ2-1; maybe TRBD2 (5 bases). The CDR3 consists of 15 residues. Trimming shortened V by 1 base and J by 7 bases, and 13 bases separated the two germline ends. From germline, CDR1 is KGHDR and CDR2 SFDVKD.

This clonotype is a singleton in its sample. Relative to the germline gene, one junction end is altered; a read error may explain this. The gene calls are TRBV9 and TRBJ2-7, with TRBD1 matching over 7 bases. CDR1 SGDLS and CDR2 YYNGEE come from the germline V gene. CDR3 length: 15 residues. CDR3 sequence reads: CTSSGSGTAPYEQYF. Here the CDR3 DNA reads TGTACCAGCAGCGGTTCCGGGACAGCTCCCTACGAGCAATACTTC.

This clonotype was recorded at least ten times. The J gene is TRBJ2-7, the V gene TRBV7-2; the match to TRBD2 covers 7 bases. The germline CDR1 and CDR2 sequences are SGHTA and FQGNSA. The junction had 4 bases not matched to a gene; V was cut back by 1 base and J by 4 bases. CDR3 length: 14 residues. The CDR3 DNA reads as TGTGCCAGCAGCTTAGGTCCTAGCGGTTACGAGCAGTACTTC. It encodes CASSLGPSGYEQYF. Using reference TRBV7-2 and TRBJ2-7 for the parts outside the CDR3, the full variable domain is GAGVSQSPSNKVTEKGKDVELRCDPISGHTALYWYRQSLGQGLEFLIYFQGNSAPDKSGLPSDRFSAERTGGSVSTLTIQRTQQEDSAVYLCASSLGPSGYEQYFGPGTRLTVT.

A single count supports this clonotype. A single base separates this from a much larger clone, so it may be a read error. The chain carries TRBV6-1 and TRBJ2-4; D may correspond to TRBD1 or TRBD2 (5 bases each). CDR1 MNHNS and CDR2 SASEGT come from the germline V gene. The CDR3 covers 12 residues. In nucleotides, the CDR3 is TGTGCCGGCAGTGAACGGGGCCGAATGCCATCCTTC. This codes for CAGSERGRMPSF.

This clonotype showed up many times. CDR3 sequence reads: CASSRQGRATEAFF. The DNA for the CDR3 is TGTGCCAGCAGCCGACAGGGGAGGGCCACTGAAGCTTTCTTT. This chain links TRBV7-3 with TRBJ1-1; 8 nucleotides line up with TRBD1. CDR1 and CDR2 (germline): SGHTA, FQGTGA. The CDR3 is made up of 14 amino acids. V trimming: 5 bases; J trimming: 4 bases; junction bases outside the gene matches: 6.